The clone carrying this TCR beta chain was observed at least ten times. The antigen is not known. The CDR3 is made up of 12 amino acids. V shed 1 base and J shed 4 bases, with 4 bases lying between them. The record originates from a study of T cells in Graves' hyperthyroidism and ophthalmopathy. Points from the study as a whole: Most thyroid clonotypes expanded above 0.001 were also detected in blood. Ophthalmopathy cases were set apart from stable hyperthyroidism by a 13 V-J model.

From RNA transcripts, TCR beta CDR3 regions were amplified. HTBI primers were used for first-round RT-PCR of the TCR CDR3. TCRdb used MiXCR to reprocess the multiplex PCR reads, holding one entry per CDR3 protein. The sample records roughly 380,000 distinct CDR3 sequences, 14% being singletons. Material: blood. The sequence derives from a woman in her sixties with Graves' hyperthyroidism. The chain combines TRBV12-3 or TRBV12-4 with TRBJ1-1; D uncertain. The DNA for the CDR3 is TGTGCCAGCAGTTTAGGCTCCACTGAAGCTTTCTTT. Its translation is CASSLGSTEAFF.